This TCR beta chain was sequenced during a study of shared clonotypes between healthy human individuals (dated by TCRdb to 2018 to 2021). For context, the study as a whole: The cohort included three men and a couple of women between 18 and 49 years of age. For each donor, CD4 naive and CD4 memory were each run on three plates, CD8 naive on two plates, and CD8 memory on one plate. Blood TCR repertoires of five healthy adults were deeply sequenced to estimate repertoire size and the extent of clonotype sharing between individuals. To increase sequencing depth and limit assay-specific biases, different laboratories used diverse techniques to prepare libraries and sequence TCR repertoires. Between about 0.8 and 9 billion PBMCs per donor were obtained by leukapheresis.

Broader findings and caveats from the paper: Naive subsets generally had larger estimated clonotype richness than memory subsets. Compared with non-shared clonotypes, clonotypes shared by all four sorted-subset donors had higher generation probabilities. Rarefaction of sorted-subset datasets indicated incomplete sequencing despite the large sequencing depth. Sampling was limited to blood, and TCR repertoires in tissue likely differ from TCR repertoires in blood. Because the study included a small number of donors, the genetic and exposure-history diversity represented was limited. Across four donors, about 5.2% of naive CD4, approximately 3.6% of naive CD8, about 2% of memory CD4, and roughly 0.41% of memory CD8 clonotypes were shared. Based on pairwise subsampling, the degree of clonotype sharing among donors was expected to be affected by sequencing depth.

Ends trimmed: V by 1 base, J by 6 bases; bases unmatched to a gene: 10. Sequences LGHNA (CDR1) and YSLEER (CDR2) are obtained from the germline V gene. There are 16 amino acids in the CDR3, from cysteine to phenylalanine inclusive. Of the read, only the CDR3 DNA is kept; its 48 bases are in frame from base 1. CD8 naive samples consisted of CD45RO-negative cells that were positively selected for CCR7, yielding a CD45RA+CCR7+ population without TemRA cells. Healthy HIV-negative adults with no recently reported acute infections or vaccinations were included as donors. Only Caucasian adults living in Nashville, Tennessee, USA were represented among the donors. Blood was obtained by leukapheresis, after which PBMCs were separated by Ficoll-Histopaque density gradient centrifugation and cryopreserved in liquid nitrogen vapor phase. Analytical flow cytometry was used to check the purity and quantity of every magnetically sorted T cell population. From each sorted fraction, genomic DNA was isolated and quantified by UV absorbance on a Nanodrop 2000c.

Using the deep immunoSEQ assay, multiplex PCR amplified TCR CDR3 regions from genomic DNA. For each cell subset, the extracted genomic DNA was distributed evenly across all wells of several immunoSEQ 96-well plates, and each plate served as one replicate. For sorted subsets, approximately 210 ng genomic DNA, equal to 30,000 or so T cell genomes, was loaded into each replicate PCR. Purified libraries were measured with a Qubit 3.0 fluorometer, size-checked on a Bioanalyzer 2100, and measured again with the KAPA Library Quantification kit. Every immunoSEQ 96-well plate was sequenced on a separate single-read 150-cycle Illumina NextSeq 550 flow cell. From the authors' description of their analysis: The immunoSEQ output contained only junctional sequences without quality scores, so filtering could not match that applied to full-length reads. Sequences were annotated with PyIR, a Python wrapper for IgBLAST v1.9, and V/J genes and CDR3 were assigned using IMGT germline references. Any read was removed if the V/J assignment was weak (E-value above 1e-6), the CDR3 was missing, or the read contained stop codons, out-of-frame junctions, or ambiguous translated residues. V3J clonotypes were defined by identical inferred V gene, J gene, and CDR3 amino acid sequence. The percentage overlap between two repertoires was calculated by dividing the number of shared unique clonotypes by the size of the smaller repertoire. RTK rarefaction, the Chao1 estimator, and Recon v2.1 estimates of unobserved clonotypes were used to assess repertoire richness. Generation probabilities were computed with OLGA for all TCRbeta clonotypes obtained by the gDNA method from a handful of donors. Imported from immuneACCESS, the table was reduced by TCRdb to in-frame sequences with V and J called. These copies leave out some clones; in studies compared against another copy, an unresolved V gene accounts for under half, and the cause of the remainder is not known. From that table come the V and J calls and clone size; the DNA was used to work out D and trimming. The sample records about 1,800,000 clones, about 95% of which are singletons. The ten largest clones add up to roughly 1.2% of the sample.

Concerning this clone: Its antigen has not been determined. No base quality values were provided; no much bigger clone lies one nucleotide off.

The V gene is TRBV4-3 and the J gene is TRBJ2-7; TRBD1 agrees with 9 junctional bases. Input material: naive CD8+ T cells sorted from blood. Sample cell subset or site, as interpreted from the label and publication: CD45RA+CCR7+. The origin of this receptor is a man younger than 30 in good health. The DNA sequence is as follows: TGCGCCAGCAGCCAAGGAGCAGGGACAGGGATCCCCGAGCAGTACTTC. Its protein reads: CASSQGAGTGIPEQYF.